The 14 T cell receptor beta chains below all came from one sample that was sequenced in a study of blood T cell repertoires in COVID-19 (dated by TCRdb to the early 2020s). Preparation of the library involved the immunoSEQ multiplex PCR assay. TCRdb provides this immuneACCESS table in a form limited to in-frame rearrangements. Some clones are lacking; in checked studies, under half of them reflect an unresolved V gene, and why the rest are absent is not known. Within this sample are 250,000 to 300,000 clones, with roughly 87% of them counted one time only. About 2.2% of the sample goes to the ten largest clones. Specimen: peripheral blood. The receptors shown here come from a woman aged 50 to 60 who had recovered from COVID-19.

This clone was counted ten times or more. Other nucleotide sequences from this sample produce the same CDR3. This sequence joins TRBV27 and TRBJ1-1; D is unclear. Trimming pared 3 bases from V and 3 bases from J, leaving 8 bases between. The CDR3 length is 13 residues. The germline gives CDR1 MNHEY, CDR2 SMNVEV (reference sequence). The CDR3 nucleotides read TGTGCCAGCAGTTTGCGAACCGACACTGAAGCTTTCTTT. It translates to CASSLRTDTEAFF.

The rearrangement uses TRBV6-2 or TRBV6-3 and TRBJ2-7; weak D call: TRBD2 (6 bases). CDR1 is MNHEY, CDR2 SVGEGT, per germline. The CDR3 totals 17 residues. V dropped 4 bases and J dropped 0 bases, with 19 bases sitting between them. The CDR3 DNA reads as TGTGCCAGCAGTTTCCGCCCAAGCGGGCTAAGCTCCTACGAGCAGTACTTC. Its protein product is CASSFRPSGLSSYEQYF.

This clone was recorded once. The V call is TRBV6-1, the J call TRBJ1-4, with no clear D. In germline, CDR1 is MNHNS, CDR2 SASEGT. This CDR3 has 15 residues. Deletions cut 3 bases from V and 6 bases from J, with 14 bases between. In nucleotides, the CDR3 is TGTGCCAGCAGTGACGGAACAGATATTGATGAAAAACTGTTTTTT. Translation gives CASSDGTDIDEKLFF.

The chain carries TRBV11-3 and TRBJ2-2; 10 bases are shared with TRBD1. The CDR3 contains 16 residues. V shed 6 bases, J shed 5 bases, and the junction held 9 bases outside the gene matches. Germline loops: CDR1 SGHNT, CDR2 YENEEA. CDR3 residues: CASSFGTGVMTGELFF. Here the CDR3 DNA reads TGTGCCAGCAGTTTCGGGACAGGGGTCATGACCGGGGAGCTGTTTTTT. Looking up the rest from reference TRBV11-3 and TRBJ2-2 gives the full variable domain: EAGVVQSPRYKIIEKKQPVAFWCNPISGHNTLYWYLQNLGQGPELLIRYENEEAVDDSQLPKDRFSAERLKGVDSTLKIQPAELGDSAVYLCASSFGTGVMTGELFFGEGSRLTVL.

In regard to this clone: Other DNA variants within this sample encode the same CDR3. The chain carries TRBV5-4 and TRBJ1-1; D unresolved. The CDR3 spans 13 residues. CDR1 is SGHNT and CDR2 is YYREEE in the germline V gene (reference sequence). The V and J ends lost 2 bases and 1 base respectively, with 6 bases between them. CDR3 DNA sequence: TGTGCCAGCAGCTTCGGCGGGAACACTGAAGCTTTCTTT. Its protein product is CASSFGGNTEAFF.

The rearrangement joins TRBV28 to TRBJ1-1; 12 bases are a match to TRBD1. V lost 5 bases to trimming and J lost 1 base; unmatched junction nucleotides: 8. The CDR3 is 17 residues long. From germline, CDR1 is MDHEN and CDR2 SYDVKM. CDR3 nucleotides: TGTGCCAGCAGTCTCGCCGGGACAGGGGGCGAGAACACTGAAGCTTTCTTT. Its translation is CASSLAGTGGENTEAFF.

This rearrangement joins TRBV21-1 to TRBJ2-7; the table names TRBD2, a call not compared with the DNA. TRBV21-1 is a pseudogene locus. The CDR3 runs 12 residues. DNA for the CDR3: TGTGCCACGGGGGGCGATTCCTTGGAGCAGTACTTC. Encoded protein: CATGGDSLEQYF.

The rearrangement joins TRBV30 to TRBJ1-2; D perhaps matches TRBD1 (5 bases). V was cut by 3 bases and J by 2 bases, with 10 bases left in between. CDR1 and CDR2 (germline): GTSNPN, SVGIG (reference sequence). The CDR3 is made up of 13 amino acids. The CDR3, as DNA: TGTGCCTGGAGAAGGGCAGGGAACTATGGCTACACCTTC. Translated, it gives CAWRRAGNYGYTF.

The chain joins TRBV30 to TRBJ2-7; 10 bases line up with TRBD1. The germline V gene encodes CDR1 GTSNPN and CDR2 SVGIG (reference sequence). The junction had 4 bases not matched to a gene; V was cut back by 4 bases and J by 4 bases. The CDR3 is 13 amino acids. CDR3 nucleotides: TGTGCCTGGACAGGGACAGGGGAATACGAGCAGTACTTC. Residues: CAWTGTGEYEQYF. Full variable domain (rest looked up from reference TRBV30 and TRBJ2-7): SQTIHQWPATLVQPVGSPLSLECTVEGTSNPNLYWYRQAAGRGLQLLFYSVGIGQISSEVPQNLSASRPQDRQFILSSKKLLLSDSGFYLCAWTGTGEYEQYFGPGTRLTVT.

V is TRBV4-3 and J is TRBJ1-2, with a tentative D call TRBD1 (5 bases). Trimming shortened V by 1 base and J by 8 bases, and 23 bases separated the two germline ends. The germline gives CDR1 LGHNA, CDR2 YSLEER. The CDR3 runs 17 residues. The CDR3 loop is CASSQGKIQQVAGGYTF. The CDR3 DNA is TGCGCCAGCAGCCAAGGAAAAATACAACAGGTAGCTGGGGGCTACACCTTC.

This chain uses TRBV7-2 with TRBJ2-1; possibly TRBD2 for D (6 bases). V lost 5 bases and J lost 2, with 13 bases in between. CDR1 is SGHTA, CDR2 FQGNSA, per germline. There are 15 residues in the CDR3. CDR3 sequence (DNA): TGTGCCAGCAGCCCTCGGCGGGAAACCTACAATGAGCAGTTCTTC. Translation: CASSPRRETYNEQFF.

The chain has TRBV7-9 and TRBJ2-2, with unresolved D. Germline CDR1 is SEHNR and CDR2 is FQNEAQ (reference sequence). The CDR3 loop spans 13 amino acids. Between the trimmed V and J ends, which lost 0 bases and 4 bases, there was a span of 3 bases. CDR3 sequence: CASSLARTGELFF. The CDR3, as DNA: TGTGCCAGCAGCTTAGCTCGCACCGGGGAGCTGTTTTTT.

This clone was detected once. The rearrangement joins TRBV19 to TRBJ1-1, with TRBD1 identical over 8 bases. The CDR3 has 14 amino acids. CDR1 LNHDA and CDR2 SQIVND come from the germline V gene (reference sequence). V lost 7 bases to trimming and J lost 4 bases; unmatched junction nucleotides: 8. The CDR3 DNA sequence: TGTGCCAGTACCTCCCAGGGGGCCAGCACTGAAGCTTTCTTT. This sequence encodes CASTSQGASTEAFF.

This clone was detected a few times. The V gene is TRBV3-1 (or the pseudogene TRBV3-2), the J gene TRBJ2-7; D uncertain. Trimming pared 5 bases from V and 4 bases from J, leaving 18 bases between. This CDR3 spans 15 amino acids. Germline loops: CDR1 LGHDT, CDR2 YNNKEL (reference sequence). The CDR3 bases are TGTGCCAGCAGCGAAGGTAACACGTTCATGTACGAGCAGTACTTC. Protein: CASSEGNTFMYEQYF.